The entry below describes one T cell receptor (beta chain). What it recognizes is unknown. For TCR beta, libraries came from quantitative 5'-RACE with molecular barcodes. TCRdb reprocessed the 5' RACE reads with MiXCR, giving one entry per CDR3 protein. Of a few hundred thousand distinct CDR3 sequences listed, about a sixth are singletons. The sample originates from a study of CD8 T cells in ankylosing spondylitis. Notes on the study in general: Earlier studies detected some motif variants in reactive arthritis synovial fluid and blood.

The specimen was blood, either unsorted or a sorted T cell fraction (not recorded which). The TCR sequence derives from a male donor with ankylosing spondylitis or in good health (not recorded which).

CDR3 DNA: TGCAGTGCTAGAGATCGGGGTAGCGGGACCTACGAGCAGTACTTC. Its protein product is CSARDRGSGTYEQYF. The chain is built from TRBV20-1 and TRBJ2-7; 8 bases are a match to TRBD2. CDR1 and CDR2 (germline): DFQATT, SNEGSKA (reference sequence). J lost 2 bases, V lost 0 bases, and 6 bases had no gene match. This CDR3 contains 15 residues.